Below, 6 T cell receptor beta chains from the same sample are listed, as sequenced in a study of radiotherapy plus CTLA-4 blockade in lung cancer. Sequencing was performed with immunoSEQ multiplex PCR; in TCRdb, only in-frame clones are kept and a portion is missing. The sample consists of 81,000 or so clones, about 78% of them appearing once. Specimen: peripheral blood, collected from a patient treated with radiotherapy plus ipilimumab. The receptors were gathered from a human donor with non-small cell lung cancer whose response to radiotherapy plus ipilimumab could not be evaluated. Some clones in this sample may be carry-over from other donors' samples.

This clone was counted between two and nine times. The chain carries TRBV6-5 and TRBJ2-4, with TRBD1 as a possible D gene (5 bases). V was clipped by 6 bases and J by 7 bases, with 19 bases between them. The CDR3 extends over 15 amino acids. The germline gives CDR1 MNHEY, CDR2 SVGAGI. CDR3 region: CASSPRDSLGNIQYF. As DNA, the CDR3 is TGTGCCAGCAGCCCCAGGGATTCTCTGGGGAACATTCAGTACTTC.

The chain links TRBV19 to TRBJ1-1; D is perhaps TRBD1 (6 bases). Germline values: CDR1 LNHDA, CDR2 SQIVND (reference sequence). The V end was cut by 5 bases, the J end by 0 bases, with 13 bases between. This CDR3 has 15 amino acids. The CDR3 region has the DNA TGTGCCAGTAGTGGACCCGGGACAATGAACACTGAAGCTTTCTTT. This codes for CASSGPGTMNTEAFF.

The chain links TRBV6-5 to TRBJ1-1; TRBD1 agrees at 7 bases. This CDR3 region has 13 residues. Germline assignment: CDR1 MNHEY and CDR2 SVGAGI. The V and J ends lost 8 bases and 0 bases, in that order; junction bases with no gene match: 3. Here the CDR3 DNA reads TGTGCCAGCGAGACAGGGATGAACACTGAAGCTTTCTTT. It is translated as CASETGMNTEAFF.

The V gene is TRBV6-5, the J gene TRBJ2-2, with TRBD2 matching 9 bases. The CDR3 contains 15 residues. CDR1 and CDR2 from the germline V gene are MNHEY and SVGAGI. Unmatched junction bases numbered 10, after V lost 5 bases and J lost 9 bases. The CDR3 DNA is TGTGCCAGCAGTGCTAGCGGGGAGCCCGGCTGGGAGCTGTTTTTT. This translates into CASSASGEPGWELFF.

The V call is TRBV7-2, the J call TRBJ1-1, with 8 nucleotides matching TRBD1. V was clipped by 2 bases and J by 2 bases; unmatched bases: 1. Germline lookup yields CDR1 SGHTA and CDR2 FQGNSA. The CDR3 length is 14 residues. The CDR3 is CASSLQGANTEAFF. The CDR3 DNA sequence: TGTGCCAGCAGCTTACAGGGGGCCAACACTGAAGCTTTCTTT.

This chain links TRBV5-1 with TRBJ2-3, with D possibly TRBD1 on 5 matching bases. Trimming took off 4 bases at V and 9 bases at J, with 12 bases between the two ends. Per germline, CDR1 SGHRS and CDR2 YFSETQ. The CDR3 is 12 residues long. The CDR3 loop is CASSIRTGTQYF. The DNA of the CDR3 is TGCGCCAGCAGCATAAGAACAGGAACGCAGTATTTT.